Detailed here is one TCR beta chain. Its specificity is not known. This specimen comes from a study of PD-1 blockade in mismatch repair-deficient tumors. Overall study findings and caveats: Tumor-resident clones, often absent from pretreatment blood, expanded after pembrolizumab and then contracted.

Generated by immunoSEQ multiplex PCR, the TCRdb table keeps only in-frame clones and is missing some. The sample yields about 38,000 clones, around 79% seen once. TCRs were sequenced from three patients responding to pembrolizumab. The CDR3 has 13 amino acids. V was shortened by 5 bases and J by 1 base, with 8 bases between the two germline ends. CDR1 and CDR2 from the germline V gene are LNHDA and SQIVND (reference sequence). This sequence originates from an adult with mismatch repair-deficient cancer. The sequencing used peripheral blood, collected 4 weeks after starting pembrolizumab. The V call is TRBV19, the J call TRBJ1-1, with D uncertain. This chain's CDR3 is CASSRSKNTEAFF. The CDR3 DNA reads TGTGCCAGTAGTCGGTCCAAGAACACTGAAGCTTTCTTT.